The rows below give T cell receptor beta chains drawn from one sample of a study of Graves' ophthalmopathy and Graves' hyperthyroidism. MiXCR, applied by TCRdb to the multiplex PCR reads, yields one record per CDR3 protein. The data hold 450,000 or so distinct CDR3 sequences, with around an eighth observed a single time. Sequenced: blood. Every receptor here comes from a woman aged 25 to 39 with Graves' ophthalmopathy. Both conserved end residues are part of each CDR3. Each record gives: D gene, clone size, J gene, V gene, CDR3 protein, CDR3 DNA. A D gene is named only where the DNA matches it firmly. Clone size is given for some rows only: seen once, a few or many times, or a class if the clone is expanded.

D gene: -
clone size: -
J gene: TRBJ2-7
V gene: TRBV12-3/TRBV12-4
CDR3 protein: CASSGMTGIYEQYF
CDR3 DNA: TGTGCCAGCAGTGGGATGACAGGAATTTACGAGCAGTACTTC

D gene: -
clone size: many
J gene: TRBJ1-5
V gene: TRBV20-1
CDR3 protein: CSASRRQYNQPQHF
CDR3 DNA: TGCAGTGCTAGCCGTAGACAGTACAATCAGCCCCAGCATTTT

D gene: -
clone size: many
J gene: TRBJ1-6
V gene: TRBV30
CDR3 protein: CAWNGGVSYNSPLHF
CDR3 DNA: TGTGCCTGGAATGGGGGCGTCTCCTATAATTCACCCCTCCACTTT

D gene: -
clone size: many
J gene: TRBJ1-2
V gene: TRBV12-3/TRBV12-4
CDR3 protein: CASVRGAVGYTF
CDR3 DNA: TGTGCCAGCGTCCGGGGGGCAGTTGGCTACACCTTC

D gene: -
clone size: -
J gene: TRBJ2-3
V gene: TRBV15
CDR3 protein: CATSRDIGGTDTQYF
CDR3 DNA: TGTGCCACCAGCAGAGACATCGGAGGCACAGATACGCAGTATTTT

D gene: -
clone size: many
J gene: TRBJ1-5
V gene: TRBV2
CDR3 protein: CASSKEQGKDQPQHF
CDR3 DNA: TGTGCCAGCAGTAAAGAACAGGGAAAGGATCAGCCCCAGCATTTT

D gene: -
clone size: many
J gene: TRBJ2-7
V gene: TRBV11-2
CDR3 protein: CASSLEGAYEQYF
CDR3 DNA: TGTGCCAGCAGCTTAGAAGGTGCCTACGAGCAGTACTTC

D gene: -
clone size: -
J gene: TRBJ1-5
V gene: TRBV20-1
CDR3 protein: CSASPGSGQPQHF
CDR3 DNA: TGCAGTGCTAGCCCCGGGTCGGGCCAGCCCCAGCATTTT

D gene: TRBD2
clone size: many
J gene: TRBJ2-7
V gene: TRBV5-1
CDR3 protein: CASSRGTSGTATTYEQYF
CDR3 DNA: TGCGCCAGCAGTCGGGGGACTAGCGGAACCGCCACTACATACGAGCAGTACTTC

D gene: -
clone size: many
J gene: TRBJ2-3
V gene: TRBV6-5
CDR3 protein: CASSYTGTTDTQYF
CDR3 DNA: TGTGCCAGCAGTTATACCGGGACGACAGATACGCAGTATTTT

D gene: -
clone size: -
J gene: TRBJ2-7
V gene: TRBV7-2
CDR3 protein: CASSLAPLGGPGEQYF
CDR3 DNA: TGTGCCAGCAGCTTAGCGCCGTTGGGGGGGCCGGGAGAGCAGTACTTC

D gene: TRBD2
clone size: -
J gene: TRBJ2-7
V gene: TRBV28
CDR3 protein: CASSLSLRGAKRQYF
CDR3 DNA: TGTGCCAGCAGTTTAAGCTTGCGGGGGGCGAAGCGGCAGTACTTC

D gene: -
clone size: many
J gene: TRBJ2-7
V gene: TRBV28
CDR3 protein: CASKGLNYEQYF
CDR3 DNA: TGTGCCAGCAAAGGACTTAACTACGAGCAGTACTTC

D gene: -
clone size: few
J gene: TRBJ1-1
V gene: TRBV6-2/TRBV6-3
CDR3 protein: CASSYSFGTEAFF
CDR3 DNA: TGTGCCAGCAGTTACTCCTTCGGAACTGAAGCTTTCTTT

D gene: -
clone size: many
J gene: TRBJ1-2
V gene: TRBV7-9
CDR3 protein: CASSSNFGNYGYTF
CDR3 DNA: TGTGCCAGCAGCTCAAACTTCGGGAACTATGGCTACACCTTC

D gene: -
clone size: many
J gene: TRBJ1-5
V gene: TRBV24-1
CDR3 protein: CATSDTGRSNQPQHF
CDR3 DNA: TGTGCCACCAGTGATACCGGGAGGAGCAATCAGCCCCAGCATTTT

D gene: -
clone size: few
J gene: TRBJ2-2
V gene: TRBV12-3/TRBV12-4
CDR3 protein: CASSLASRANTGELFF
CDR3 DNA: TGTGCCAGCAGTTTAGCTTCCAGGGCGAACACCGGGGAGCTGTTTTTT

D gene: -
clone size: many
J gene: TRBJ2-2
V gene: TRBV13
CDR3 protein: CASSLKATRRGWNTGELFF
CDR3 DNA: TGTGCCAGCAGCTTAAAAGCTACCCGCAGGGGATGGAACACCGGGGAGCTGTTTTTT

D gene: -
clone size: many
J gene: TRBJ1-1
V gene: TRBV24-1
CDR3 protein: CATSEPGAVNTEAFF
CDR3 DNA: TGTGCCACCAGTGAACCGGGGGCGGTGAACACTGAAGCTTTCTTT

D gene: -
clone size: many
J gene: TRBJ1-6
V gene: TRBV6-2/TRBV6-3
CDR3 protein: CASSYNELPSSYNSPLHF
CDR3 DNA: TGTGCCAGCAGTTACAACGAGCTACCTAGCTCCTATAATTCACCCCTCCACTTT

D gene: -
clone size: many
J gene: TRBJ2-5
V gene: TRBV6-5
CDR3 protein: CASRLTHPEGTQYF
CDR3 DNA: TGTGCCAGCAGGTTAACCCACCCTGAGGGGACCCAGTACTTC

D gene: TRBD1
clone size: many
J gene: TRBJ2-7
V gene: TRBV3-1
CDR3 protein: CASSGTDRVHEQYF
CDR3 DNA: TGTGCCAGCAGCGGAACGGACAGGGTCCACGAGCAGTACTTC

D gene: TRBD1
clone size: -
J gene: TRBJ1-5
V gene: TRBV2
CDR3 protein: CASSEALLTGVGGSSNQPQHF
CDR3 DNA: TGTGCCAGCAGTGAAGCGCTTCTGACAGGGGTTGGTGGTTCCAGCAATCAGCCCCAGCATTTT

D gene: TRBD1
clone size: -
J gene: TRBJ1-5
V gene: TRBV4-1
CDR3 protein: CASSQGLTGPHQPQHF
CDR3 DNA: TGCGCCAGCAGCCAGGGGTTGACAGGGCCCCATCAGCCCCAGCATTTT

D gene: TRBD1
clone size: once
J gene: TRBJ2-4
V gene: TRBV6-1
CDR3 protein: CASSEFWTGEGKNIQYF
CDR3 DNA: TGTGCCAGCAGTGAATTTTGGACAGGGGAAGGCAAAAACATTCAGTACTTC

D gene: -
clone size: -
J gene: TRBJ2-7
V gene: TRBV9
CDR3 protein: CASSVAWGIAYEQYF
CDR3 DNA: TGTGCCAGCAGCGTAGCTTGGGGGATCGCCTACGAGCAGTACTTC

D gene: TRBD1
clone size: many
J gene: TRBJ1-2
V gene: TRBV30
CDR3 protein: CAWRGTGGGRGDVNYGYTF
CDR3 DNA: TGTGCCTGGAGAGGGACAGGGGGCGGTAGGGGGGATGTGAACTATGGCTACACCTTC

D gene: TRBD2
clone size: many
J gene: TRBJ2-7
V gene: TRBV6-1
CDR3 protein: CASHPGRNQGQYF
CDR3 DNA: TGTGCCAGCCACCCCGGGAGGAACCAGGGGCAGTACTTC

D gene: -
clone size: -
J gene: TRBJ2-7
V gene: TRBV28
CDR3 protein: CASSPGSSLYEQYF
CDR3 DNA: TGTGCCAGCAGCCCCGGTAGTAGCCTTTACGAGCAGTACTTC

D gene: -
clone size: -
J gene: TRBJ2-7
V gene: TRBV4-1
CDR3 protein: CASSQDWRKGRTYEQYF
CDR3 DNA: TGCGCCAGCAGCCAAGACTGGCGGAAGGGGCGCACCTACGAGCAGTACTTC

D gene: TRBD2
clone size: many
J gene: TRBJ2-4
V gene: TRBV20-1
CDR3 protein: CSASIGGGAGNIQYF
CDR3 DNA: TGCAGTGCTAGTATTGGCGGGGGGGCCGGGAACATTCAGTACTTC

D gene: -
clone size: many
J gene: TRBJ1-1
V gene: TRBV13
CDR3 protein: CASSDAQPANTEAFF
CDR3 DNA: TGTGCCAGCAGCGACGCACAACCGGCAAACACTGAAGCTTTCTTT

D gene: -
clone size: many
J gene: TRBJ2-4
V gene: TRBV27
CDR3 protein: CASSSIATQNIQYF
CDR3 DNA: TGTGCCAGCAGTTCCATAGCTACGCAAAACATTCAGTACTTC

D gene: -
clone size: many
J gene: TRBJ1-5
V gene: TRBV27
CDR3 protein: CASSRQFNQPQHF
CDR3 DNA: TGTGCCAGCAGTCGACAGTTCAATCAGCCCCAGCATTTT

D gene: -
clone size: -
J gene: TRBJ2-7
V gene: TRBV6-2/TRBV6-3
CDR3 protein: CASMLGREQYF
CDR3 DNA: TGTGCCAGCATGTTGGGGCGCGAGCAGTACTTC

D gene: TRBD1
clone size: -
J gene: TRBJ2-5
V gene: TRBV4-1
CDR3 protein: CASSQVQGVQETQYF
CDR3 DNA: TGCGCCAGCAGCCAAGTACAGGGGGTCCAAGAGACCCAGTACTTC

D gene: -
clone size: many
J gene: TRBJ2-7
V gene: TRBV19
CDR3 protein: CASSIASGQDYEQYF
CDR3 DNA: TGTGCCAGTAGTATAGCATCGGGGCAAGACTACGAGCAGTACTTC

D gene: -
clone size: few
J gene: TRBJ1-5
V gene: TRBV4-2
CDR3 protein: CASSQGPDSNNQPQHF
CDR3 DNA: TGTGCCAGCAGCCAAGGACCGGACAGTAACAATCAGCCCCAGCATTTT

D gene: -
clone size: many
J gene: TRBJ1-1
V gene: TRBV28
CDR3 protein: CASSFQGRGNTEAFF
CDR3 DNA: TGTGCCAGCAGTTTCCAAGGTCGAGGAAACACTGAAGCTTTCTTT

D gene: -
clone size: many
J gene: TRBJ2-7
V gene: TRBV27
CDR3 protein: CASSLSSAQTYEQYF
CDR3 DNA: TGTGCCAGCAGTCTGTCTAGCGCCCAAACCTACGAGCAGTACTTC

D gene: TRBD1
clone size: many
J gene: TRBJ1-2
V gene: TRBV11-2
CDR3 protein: CASSLSGTGVYGYTF
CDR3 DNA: TGTGCCAGCAGCTTGTCCGGGACAGGGGTTTATGGCTACACCTTC

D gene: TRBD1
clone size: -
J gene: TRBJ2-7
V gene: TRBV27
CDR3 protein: CASSPPGGHEQYF
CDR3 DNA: TGTGCCAGCAGTCCCCCAGGGGGTCACGAGCAGTACTTC

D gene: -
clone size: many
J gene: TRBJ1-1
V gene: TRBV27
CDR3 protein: CASSWAGTSEAFF
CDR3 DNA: TGTGCCAGCAGTTGGGCGGGAACCTCTGAAGCTTTCTTT

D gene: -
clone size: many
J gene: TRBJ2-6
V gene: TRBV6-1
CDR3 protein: CASSELGSSGANVLTF
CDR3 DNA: TGTGCCAGCAGTGAACTTGGTAGCTCTGGGGCCAACGTCCTGACTTTC

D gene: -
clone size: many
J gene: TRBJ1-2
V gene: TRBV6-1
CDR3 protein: CASSPWGGWDYGYTF
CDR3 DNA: TGTGCCAGCAGTCCCTGGGGGGGGTGGGACTATGGCTACACCTTC

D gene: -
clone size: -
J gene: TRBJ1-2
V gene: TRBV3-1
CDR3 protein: CASSQDGGGTRGYTF
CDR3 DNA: TGTGCCAGCAGCCAAGATGGAGGGGGGACGCGCGGCTACACCTTC

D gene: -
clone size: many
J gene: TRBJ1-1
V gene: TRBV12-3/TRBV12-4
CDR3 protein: CASSFLGAPVNTEAFF
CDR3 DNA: TGTGCCAGCAGTTTTCTAGGGGCTCCTGTGAACACTGAAGCTTTCTTT

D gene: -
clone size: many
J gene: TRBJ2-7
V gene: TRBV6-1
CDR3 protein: CASSRDVQGFGEQYF
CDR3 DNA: TGTGCCAGCAGTCGAGACGTGCAGGGTTTCGGCGAGCAGTACTTC

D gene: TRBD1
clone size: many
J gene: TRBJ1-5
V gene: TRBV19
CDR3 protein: CASTWMGQDNQPQHF
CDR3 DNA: TGTGCCAGTACCTGGATGGGACAGGATAATCAGCCCCAGCATTTT